These 30 T cell receptor beta chains share one sample of origin, sequenced in a study of brain T cells in children with intractable seizures. Time point given: blood from clinic visit 5 months post-surgery; TSC patient then seizure free. Sequencing used immunoSEQ multiplex PCR; TCRdb keeps in-frame clones, though not all of them. This table has about 340,000 clones, 93% appearing once. Material: peripheral blood, obtained 4 to 5 months after surgery. The receptors come from a boy younger than two with tuberous sclerosis and intractable seizures.

J is TRBJ1-2 and V is TRBV30, with unresolved D. The V end was cut by 3 bases, the J end by 0 bases, with 5 bases between. The length of the CDR3 is 12 residues. The germline V gene encodes CDR1 GTSNPN and CDR2 SVGIG (reference sequence). CDR3 sequence reads: CAWSLSNYGYTF. The DNA of the CDR3 is TGTGCCTGGAGCCTATCTAACTATGGCTACACCTTC.

The chain employs TRBV4-2 and TRBJ1-1; 7 bases line up with TRBD1. This CDR3 region has 15 residues. CDR1 is LGHNA, CDR2 YNFKEQ, per germline. J lost 0 bases, V lost 3 bases, and 4 bases had no gene match. The CDR3 reads CASSQEGQLNTEAFF. The CDR3 bases are TGTGCCAGCAGCCAGGAGGGACAGCTGAACACTGAAGCTTTCTTT.

The rearrangement links TRBV11-2 to TRBJ2-1; the match to TRBD2 covers 8 bases. Looked up from germline, CDR1 is SGHAT and CDR2 is FQNNGV. This CDR3 is 16 amino acids long. Germline trimming cut 4 bases from V and 7 bases from J; bases unmatched to any gene: 12. DNA for the CDR3: TGTGCCAGCAGCTCCCTTAAGGGCGGGAGGTGGAATGAGCAGTTCTTC. This translates into CASSSLKGGRWNEQFF.

The rearrangement uses TRBV5-1 and TRBJ1-2; a possible D gene is TRBD1 (6 bases). V dropped 3 bases and J dropped 8 bases, with 14 bases sitting between them. The CDR3 spans 13 residues. The germline gives CDR1 SGHRS, CDR2 YFSETQ. The CDR3 spells CASSSQGLWGYTF. The CDR3 DNA is TGCGCCAGCAGCTCACAGGGTTTATGGGGCTACACCTTC.

CDR3 nucleotides: TGTGCCTGGAGTTTGACAGGGTCGAATGAAAAACTGTTTTTT. Protein: CAWSLTGSNEKLFF. The chain combines TRBV30 with TRBJ1-4, with TRBD1 identical over 7 bases. J gave up 5 bases and V 2 bases, and 5 bases lay outside the gene matches. CDR3 length: 14 residues. Germline V lookup: CDR1 GTSNPN, CDR2 SVGIG (reference sequence).

The chain combines TRBV5-6 with TRBJ1-6; D uncertain. This CDR3 spans 17 amino acids. The V end lost 0 bases, the J end lost 1 base, and 11 bases lay between the germline ends. Looked up from germline, CDR1 is SGHDT and CDR2 is YYEEEE. CDR3 coding DNA: TGTGCCAGCAGCTTGGATGGATCCTATTCCTATAATTCACCCCTCCACTTT. Amino acid sequence: CASSLDGSYSYNSPLHF.

This chain links TRBV7-2 with TRBJ2-1; no clear D gene. This CDR3 is built from 13 residues. Germline lookup yields CDR1 SGHTA and CDR2 FQGNSA. Trimming took 5 bases from V and 5 from J, leaving 10 bases between them. CDR3 bases: TGTGCCAGCAGCCCACACAAAGACAATGAGCAGTTCTTC. Protein sequence: CASSPHKDNEQFF.

V is TRBV7-9 and J is TRBJ1-2; weak D call: TRBD1 (6 bases). This CDR3 region has 15 residues. Trimming took 5 bases from V and 0 from J, leaving 13 bases between them. CDR1 SEHNR and CDR2 FQNEAQ come from the germline V gene (reference sequence). The CDR3 spells CASSQQGGTNYGYTF. The CDR3, as DNA: TGTGCCAGCAGCCAACAGGGAGGCACTAACTATGGCTACACCTTC. The variable domain in full, with the rest retrieved from reference TRBV7-9 and TRBJ1-2, is DTGVSQNPRHKITKRGQNVTFRCDPISEHNRLYWYRQTLGQGPEFLTYFQNEAQLEKSRLLSDRFSAERPKGSFSTLEIQRTEQGDSAMYLCASSQQGGTNYGYTFGSGTRLTVV.

The J gene is TRBJ2-7, the V gene TRBV7-9, with D uncertain. Germline V CDR1 and CDR2: SEHNR, FQNEAQ (reference sequence). This CDR3 region has 16 residues. Deletions cut 6 bases from V and 1 base from J, with 19 bases between. CDR3 nucleotides: TGTGCCAGCAGTCCGCGACCCCAAAGCCAATCCTACGAGCAGTACTTC. This codes for CASSPRPQSQSYEQYF.

This clone turned up a few times. The rearrangement uses TRBV5-1 and TRBJ2-4; D is perhaps TRBD1 or TRBD2 (5 bases each). The CDR3 has 19 residues. Trimming left V 0 bases short and J 4 bases short, with 23 bases between. Germline-derived CDR1 and CDR2 are SGHRS and YFSETQ. This chain's CDR3 is CASSLDAMGSGTEKNIQYF. For the CDR3, the DNA is TGCGCCAGCAGCTTGGACGCGATGGGGTCCGGGACGGAAAAAAACATTCAGTACTTC.

This rearrangement joins TRBV9 to TRBJ2-3; TRBD2 agrees at 8 bases. This CDR3 has 15 residues. Trimming took 1 base from V and 0 from J; bases not matched to a gene: 1. Per the germline V gene, CDR1 is SGDLS and CDR2 is YYNGEE. The DNA of the CDR3 is TGTGCCAGCAGCGTATTAGCGGGGAGCACAGATACGCAGTATTTT. Amino acid sequence: CASSVLAGSTDTQYF.

The gene calls are TRBV11-2 and TRBJ2-7, with 7 bases that match TRBD2. Unmatched junction bases numbered 7, after V lost 3 bases and J lost 2 bases. Germline CDR1 is SGHAT and CDR2 is FQNNGV. This CDR3 has 15 amino acids. The CDR3 sequence is CASSFPGLPTYEQYF. CDR3 DNA: TGTGCCAGCAGCTTCCCGGGACTACCCACCTACGAGCAGTACTTC.

This rearrangement joins TRBV6-5 to TRBJ2-1; D call uncertain. The CDR3 covers 15 residues. Germline lookup yields CDR1 MNHEY and CDR2 SVGAGI. V gave up 0 bases and J gave up 5 bases, with 11 bases separating them. CDR3 residues: CASSYSLDEHNEQFF. The DNA of the CDR3 is TGTGCCAGCAGTTACTCGTTGGACGAACACAATGAGCAGTTCTTC.

This chain joins TRBV5-5 and TRBJ1-1; TRBD1 agrees at 9 bases. The CDR3 is made up of 14 amino acids. Germline V lookup: CDR1 SGHKS, CDR2 YYEKEE (reference sequence). The V gene end was trimmed by 4 bases and the J gene end by 3 bases; junction bases not matched to a gene: 4. The CDR3 nucleotides read TGTGCCAGCAGCAAGGACAGGGGAGACACTGAAGCTTTCTTT. Protein: CASSKDRGDTEAFF.

A few counts support this clone. The V gene is TRBV7-9, the J gene TRBJ2-7; D may be TRBD1 (6 bases). CDR3 length: 18 residues. Germline V lookup: CDR1 SEHNR, CDR2 FQNEAQ (reference sequence). V lost 4 bases and J 0 bases, leaving 22 bases between the germline ends. This chain's CDR3 is CASSSTTPGVPISYEQYF. The DNA for the CDR3 is TGTGCCAGCAGCTCGACAACCCCAGGGGTCCCTATCTCCTACGAGCAGTACTTC.

This clone was detected once. The same CDR3 also results from other DNA sequences found in this sample. This chain uses TRBV7-3 with TRBJ1-1; D remains unclear. V shed 1 base and J shed 3 bases, with 6 bases lying between them. This CDR3 has 13 amino acids. Germline V lookup: CDR1 SGHTA, CDR2 FQGTGA. CDR3 region: CASSLKSDTEAFF. The DNA of the CDR3 is TGTGCCAGCAGCTTAAAGAGTGACACTGAAGCTTTCTTT.

The chain employs TRBV3-1 (or the pseudogene TRBV3-2) and TRBJ1-3; the D is unclear. The CDR3 is 19 amino acids. From germline, CDR1 is LGHDT and CDR2 YNNKEL (reference sequence). Deletions cut 1 base from V and 1 base from J, with 20 bases between. The CDR3 region is CASSQGRSRPSKSGNTIYF. DNA of the CDR3: TGTGCCAGCAGCCAAGGGCGGAGCAGGCCCTCCAAATCTGGAAACACCATATATTTT.

The CDR3 region has the DNA TGTGCCAGCAGCGAGGCAGATTACTATGGCTACACCTTC. Translating gives CASSEADYYGYTF. The V gene is TRBV25-1, the J gene TRBJ1-2; D unresolved. CDR1 is MGHDK and CDR2 is SYGVNS in the germline V gene. Trimming removed 6 bases at V and 3 bases at J, with 11 bases between. CDR3 length: 13 amino acids.

J is TRBJ2-3 and V is TRBV10-2; D might be TRBD2 (5 bases). The CDR3 length is 12 residues. CDR1 WSHSY and CDR2 SAAADI come from the germline V gene. Trimming took 2 bases from V and 6 from J, leaving 6 bases between them. The CDR3 DNA follows: TGCGCCAGCAGTGAGGGCGGGGATACGCAGTATTTT. Translated: CASSEGGDTQYF.

The J gene is TRBJ2-7, the V gene TRBV6-6; 9 nucleotides align to TRBD2. The CDR3 totals 15 residues. Per germline, CDR1 MNHNY and CDR2 SVGAGI (reference sequence). The V segment lost 2 bases and the J segment 0 bases; nucleotides outside the gene matches: 2. CDR3 amino acids: CASSYRSGSSYEQYF. CDR3 bases: TGTGCCAGCAGTTACCGTAGCGGGAGCTCCTACGAGCAGTACTTC.

V usage is TRBV15 and J usage is TRBJ2-7, with unresolved D. Trimming removed 1 base at V and 4 bases at J, with 14 bases between. The CDR3 length is 15 residues. CDR1 LNHNV and CDR2 YYDKDF come from the germline V gene (reference sequence). In nucleotides, the CDR3 is TGTGCCACCAGCAGAGTTTCGGGTAACTCTTACGAGCAGTACTTC. Its translation: CATSRVSGNSYEQYF. Full variable domain (remainder filled in from reference TRBV15 and TRBJ2-7): DAMVIQNPRYQVTQFGKPVTLSCSQTLNHNVMYWYQQKSSQAPKLLFHYYDKDFNNEADTPDNFQSRRPNTSFCFLDIRSPGLGDTAMYLCATSRVSGNSYEQYFGPGTRLTVT.

In nucleotides, the CDR3 is TGCGCCAGCAGCCAACCACGGACAGGGTTAAAAGCTGAAGCTTTCTTT. This codes for CASSQPRTGLKAEAFF. V and J are TRBV4-1 and TRBJ1-1, with 8 bases that match TRBD1. Germline CDR1 and CDR2: MGHRA and YSYEKL. With 2 bases clipped from V and 6 bases from J, the junction kept 11 bases outside the gene matches. The CDR3 sequence is 16 residues long.

The table lists this clone with a count of one. J is TRBJ2-3 and V is TRBV11-2; D gene uncertain. The CDR3 sequence is 13 residues long. Germline CDR1 reads SGHAT; CDR2 reads FQNNGV. Trimming pared 5 bases from V and 0 bases from J, leaving 6 bases between. This CDR3 reads CASSGDSTDTQYF. The CDR3 coding sequence is TGTGCCAGCAGCGGCGACAGCACAGATACGCAGTATTTT.

The chain is built from TRBV2 and TRBJ2-3; unclear D gene. This CDR3 spans 15 amino acids. The ends were cut back, 8 bases at V and 3 bases at J, with 18 bases in the middle. From germline, CDR1 is SNHLY and CDR2 FYNNEI. The CDR3 sequence: CASPGWARGTDTQYF. In DNA form, the CDR3 reads TGTGCCAGCCCTGGCTGGGCTAGAGGTACAGATACGCAGTATTTT.

This chain connects TRBV4-1 to TRBJ1-2, with TRBD1 as a possible D gene (5 bases). The CDR3 runs 14 residues. The germline V gene encodes CDR1 MGHRA and CDR2 YSYEKL. V lost 5 bases and J lost 2, with 12 bases in between. DNA for the CDR3: TGCGCCAGCAGCATTTATGGGGCAAACTATGGCTACACCTTC. This sequence encodes CASSIYGANYGYTF.

This chain joins TRBV27 and TRBJ1-1, with TRBD1 as a possible D gene (5 bases). CDR1 is MNHEY, CDR2 SMNVEV, per germline (reference sequence). V was pared by 5 bases and J by 4 bases, with 17 bases between. The CDR3 runs to 15 residues. The CDR3: CASSGGDSRGTEAFF. As DNA, the CDR3 is TGTGCCAGCAGTGGAGGGGACTCCCGGGGCACTGAAGCTTTCTTT.

The rearrangement uses TRBV7-2 and TRBJ1-2; 9 bases are a match to TRBD1. The CDR3 extends over 13 amino acids. Germline loops: CDR1 SGHTA, CDR2 FQGNSA. With V trimmed by 3 bases and J by 6 bases, 2 bases remained unmatched. DNA of the CDR3: TGTGCCAGCAGCTTGGACAGGGGAAATGGCTACACCTTC. Its translation: CASSLDRGNGYTF.

This chain joins TRBV3-1 (or the pseudogene TRBV3-2) and TRBJ1-6, with D tentatively TRBD1 (5 bases). The CDR3 contains 14 residues. Trimming cost V 7 bases and J 5 bases, with 12 bases left between them. Germline CDR1 and CDR2: LGHDT and YNNKEL (reference sequence). The CDR3, as DNA: TGTGCCAGCACGACAGATTTGGATAATTCACCCCTCCACTTT. Protein sequence: CASTTDLDNSPLHF.

This clone occurred once. This sequence joins TRBV7-3 and TRBJ1-1; no firm D call. From germline, CDR1 is SGHTA and CDR2 FQGTGA. V lost 10 bases and J 6 bases, leaving 27 bases between the germline ends. The length of the CDR3 is 16 residues. CDR3 DNA: TGTGCCATCCCTCGGGCCTCCATTAAGTCGTCCCCTGAAGCTTTCTTT. This codes for CAIPRASIKSSPEAFF. Variable domain in full (rest from reference TRBV7-3 and TRBJ1-1): GAGVSQTPSNKVTEKGKYVELRCDPISGHTALYWYRQSLGQGPEFLIYFQGTGAADDSGLPNDRFFAVRPEGSVSTLKIQRTERGDSAVYLCAIPRASIKSSPEAFFGQGTRLTVV.

J is TRBJ2-1 and V is TRBV12-3 or TRBV12-4; no definite D call. Trimming shortened V by 3 bases and J by 8 bases, and 11 bases separated the two germline ends. This CDR3 is built from 13 residues. The CDR3 reads CASSFMGRDEQFF. CDR3 nucleotide sequence: TGTGCCAGCAGTTTTATGGGTAGGGATGAGCAGTTCTTC.